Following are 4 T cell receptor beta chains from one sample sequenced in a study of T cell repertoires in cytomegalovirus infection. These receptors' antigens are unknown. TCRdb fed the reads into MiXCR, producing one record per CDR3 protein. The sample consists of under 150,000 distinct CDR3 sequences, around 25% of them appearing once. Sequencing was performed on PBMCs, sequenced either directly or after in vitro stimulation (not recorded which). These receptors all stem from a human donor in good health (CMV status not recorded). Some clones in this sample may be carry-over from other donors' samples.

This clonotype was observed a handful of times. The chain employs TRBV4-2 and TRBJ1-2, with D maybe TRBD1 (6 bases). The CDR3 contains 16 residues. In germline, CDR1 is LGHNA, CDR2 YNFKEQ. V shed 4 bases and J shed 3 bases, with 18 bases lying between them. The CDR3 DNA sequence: TGTGCCAGCAGCCGGCAAAGGGTACAGGGCGACTATGGCTACACCTTC. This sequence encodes CASSRQRVQGDYGYTF.

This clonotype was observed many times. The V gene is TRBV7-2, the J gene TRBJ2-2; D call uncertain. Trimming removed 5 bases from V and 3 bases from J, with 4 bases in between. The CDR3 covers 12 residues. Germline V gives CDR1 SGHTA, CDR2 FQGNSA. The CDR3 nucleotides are TGTGCCAGCAGCCTCTACACCGGGGAGCTGTTTTTT. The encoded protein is CASSLYTGELFF.

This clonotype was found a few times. DNA for the CDR3: TGCAGTGCTGTACCACTAGCGGGAGTTCGAGATACGCAGTATTTT. Translating gives CSAVPLAGVRDTQYF. V usage is TRBV20-1 and J usage is TRBJ2-3; 11 nucleotides match TRBD2. Per germline, CDR1 DFQATT and CDR2 SNEGSKA (reference sequence). This CDR3 is built from 15 residues. V dropped 5 bases and J dropped 5; count of bases not matched to a gene: 9.

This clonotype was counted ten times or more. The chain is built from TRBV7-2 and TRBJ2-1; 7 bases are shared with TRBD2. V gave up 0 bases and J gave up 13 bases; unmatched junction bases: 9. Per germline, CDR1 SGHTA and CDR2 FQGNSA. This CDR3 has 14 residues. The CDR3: CASSLAGLPRDQFF. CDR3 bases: TGTGCCAGCAGCTTAGCGGGACTACCTCGAGATCAGTTCTTC.